The source of this TCR beta chain is a study of immune heterogeneity within non-small cell lung tumors (dated by TCRdb to 2017 to 2018). At the level of the whole study: By histology, the tumors were 4 squamous cell carcinomas, nine to eleven non-squamous carcinomas and 1 tumor not otherwise specified. Binding of neoantigens to the HLA alleles of each patient was predicted with netMHCpan-3.0 for mutant peptides of 8 to 11 amino acids. Whole-exome sequencing, RNA-seq and TCR beta repertoire sequencing were combined for multiple spatially distinct regions from each NSCLC tumor so that intratumoral immune heterogeneity could be examined. TCR repertoires were analyzed from fewer than 70 tumor loci of approximately 16 patients, whereas transcriptome data were available for only 35 to 50 loci from approximately twelve patients. General study outcomes and caveats: A moderate positive correlation (R around 0.35), which was statistically significant, linked local T-cell repertoire clonality to local tumor mutational burden. For the most part, high-frequency TCR beta clonotypes differed from one individual patient to another. Identical dominant CDR3B clonotypes recurred across loci within a patient, yet different tumor locations also harbored unique high-frequency clones.

Worth noting for this clonotype: Its antigen is unknown. Base qualities were left out, and no much larger clone turns up one base away.

Genomic DNA extracted from bulk tumor tissue served as TCR template, with around 590 ng gDNA amplified per sample. During surgery, multiple biopsies were taken from each primary tumor and placed as far apart as possible within the tumor mass. The study cohort was described as untreated, and the patients were newly diagnosed NSCLC cases having curative surgery. The samples came from under 19 patients with newly diagnosed non-small cell lung cancer who were having surgery intended to be curative. Resected tumor masses were reviewed by two independent pathologists. Only high-quality DNA and RNA samples were carried forward to sequencing. V and J are truncated by 5 bases and 1 base respectively, leaving an intervening sequence of 11 bases. Taken from cysteine to phenylalanine, the CDR3 has 13 residues. This entry keeps only the CDR3 DNA: 39 bases, framed from base 1. Via the germline V gene (reference sequence), CDR1 is GTSNPN and CDR2 SVGIG.

The TCR beta CDR3 region was amplified with a multiplex PCR system, in which a first round of approximately 10 cycles was run using 32 V-gene forward and 13 J-gene reverse primers. The first PCR round used a QIAGEN Multiplex PCR Kit, and the primer sequences were filed in Chinese patent CN105087789A. Illumina universal primers were added in a second PCR round performed with the Phusion High-Fidelity PCR Kit. Paired-end sequencing of TCR libraries was carried out on the Illumina HiSeq X Ten platform at a read length of 151 bp. Processing in the source paper ran as follows. Cutadapt was used to discard reads without multiplex PCR primers, PEAR merged the read pairs, and MiXCR with default settings called the CDR3 regions. Shannon entropy measured repertoire diversity, while clonality was calculated as one minus the Shannon entropy divided by the ln of the count of productive unique sequences. Dominant or high-frequency T-cell clones were defined as clonotypes at frequencies of at least 0.5%. TCRdb handled the public reads itself, with Q25 trimming in fastp and clone calling in MiXCR, and kept productive beta chains. Duplicate CDR3 protein sequences are folded into a single record with the most common DNA and genes. TCRdb's processing, not the authors', yielded these V and J calls. This sample is represented by 10,000 to 15,000 distinct CDR3 sequences; about 23% of them were singletons. The leading ten clones occupy 13% of the sample.

Here the chain combines TRBV30 and TRBJ1-1; TRBD1 could be the D gene, as 5 bases match. The clonotype was recovered from a man over 45 with non-small cell lung cancer. Sample: lung tumor tissue. The CDR3 loop reads CAWLRVGNTEAFF. The DNA is TGTGCCTGGCTCAGGGTTGGGAACACTGAAGCTTTCTTT.